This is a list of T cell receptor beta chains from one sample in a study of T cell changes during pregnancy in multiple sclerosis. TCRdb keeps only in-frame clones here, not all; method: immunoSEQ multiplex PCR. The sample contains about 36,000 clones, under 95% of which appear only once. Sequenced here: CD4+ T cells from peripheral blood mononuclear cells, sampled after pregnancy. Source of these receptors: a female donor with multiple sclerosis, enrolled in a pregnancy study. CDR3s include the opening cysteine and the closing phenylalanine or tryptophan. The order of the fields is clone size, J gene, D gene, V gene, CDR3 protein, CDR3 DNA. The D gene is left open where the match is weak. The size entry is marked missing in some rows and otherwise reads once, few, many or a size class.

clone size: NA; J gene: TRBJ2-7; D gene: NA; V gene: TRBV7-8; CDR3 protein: CASSFGHSSYEQYF; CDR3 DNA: TGTGCCAGCAGCTTCGGACACAGCTCCTACGAGCAGTACTTC
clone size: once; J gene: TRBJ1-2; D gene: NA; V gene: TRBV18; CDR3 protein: CASSPLGGLNYGYTF; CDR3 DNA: TGTGCCAGCTCACCACTGGGGGGTCTGAACTATGGCTACACCTTC
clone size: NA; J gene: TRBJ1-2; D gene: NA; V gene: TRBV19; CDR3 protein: CASSISAVSGYTF; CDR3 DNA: TGTGCCAGTAGTATTTCTGCGGTAAGCGGCTACACCTTC
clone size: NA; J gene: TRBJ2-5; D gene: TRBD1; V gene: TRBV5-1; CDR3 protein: CASSPGQGGETQYF; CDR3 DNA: TGCGCCAGCAGCCCAGGACAGGGGGGGGAGACCCAGTACTTC
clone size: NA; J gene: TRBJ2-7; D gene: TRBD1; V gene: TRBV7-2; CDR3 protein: CASSLAGQPEKQYF; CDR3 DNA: TGTGCCAGCAGCTTAGCGGGACAGCCTGAAAAGCAGTACTTC
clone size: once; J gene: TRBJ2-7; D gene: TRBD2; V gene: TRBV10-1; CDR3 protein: CASSGSTSGNPYEQYF; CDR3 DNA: TGCGCCAGCAGTGGCTCGACTAGCGGGAACCCCTACGAGCAGTACTTC
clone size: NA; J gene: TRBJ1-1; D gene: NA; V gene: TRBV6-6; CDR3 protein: CASSYSLGGAGTEAFF; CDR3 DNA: TGTGCCAGCAGTTACTCGTTGGGGGGGGCTGGCACTGAAGCTTTCTTT
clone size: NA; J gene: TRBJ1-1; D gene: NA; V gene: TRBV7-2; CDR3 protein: CASSLWGLNTEAFF; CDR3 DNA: TGTGCCAGCAGCTTATGGGGCCTGAACACTGAAGCTTTCTTT
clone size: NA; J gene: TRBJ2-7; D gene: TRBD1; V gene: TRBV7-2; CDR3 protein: CASSYDRGPYEQYF; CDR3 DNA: TGTGCCAGCAGTTACGACAGGGGCCCCTACGAGCAGTACTTC
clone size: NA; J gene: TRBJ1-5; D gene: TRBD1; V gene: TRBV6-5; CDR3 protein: CASRDGDRGNQPQHF; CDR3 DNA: TGTGCCAGCAGGGACGGAGACAGGGGGAATCAGCCCCAGCATTTT
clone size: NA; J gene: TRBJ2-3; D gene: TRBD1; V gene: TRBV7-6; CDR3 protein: CASSLGQGHTDTQYF; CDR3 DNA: TGTGCCAGCAGCTTAGGACAGGGCCACACAGATACGCAGTATTTT